The 29 T cell receptor beta chains below were found in one sample sequenced in a study of blood T cells in healthy people across ages. It was with a sample-barcoded 5' primer and a J-beta primer mix that a second PCR of roughly 6 to 11 cycles was run. TCRdb called the 5' RACE reads again in MiXCR, with one record for every CDR3 protein. In the table there are 850,000 to 1,000,000 distinct CDR3 sequences, roughly half of which are singletons. Sequenced sample: blood. All receptors derive from a woman in her sixties in good health.

The V and J genes are TRBV29-1 and TRBJ2-1; the D gene is possibly TRBD1 (7 bases). The V gene lost 3 bases and the J gene lost 9 bases, with 12 bases spanning the gap. CDR1 SQVTM and CDR2 ANQGSEA come from the germline V gene. The CDR3 runs 12 residues. CDR3 coding DNA: TGCAGCGTTGACAGGGGGAGGATTGAGCAGTTCTTC. This translates into CSVDRGRIEQFF.

This clonotype was counted only a few times. The chain is built from TRBV20-1 and TRBJ2-5, with D tentatively TRBD2 (6 bases). The CDR3 contains 13 residues. Germline V gene sequence: CDR1 DFQATT, CDR2 SNEGSKA (reference sequence). The V gene lost 6 bases and the J gene lost 5 bases, with 16 bases spanning the gap. This chain's CDR3 is CSAAGIWGETQYF. The CDR3, as DNA: TGCAGTGCCGCGGGAATCTGGGGGGAGACCCAGTACTTC.

CDR3 residues: CASSLNPDEQFF. DNA for the CDR3: TGTGCCAGCAGCTTAAATCCGGATGAGCAGTTCTTC. This chain links TRBV7-2 with TRBJ2-1; D gene unclear. Germline V CDR1 and CDR2: SGHTA, FQGNSA. Trimming cost V 2 bases and J 8 bases, with 7 bases left between them. This CDR3 region has 12 residues.

This clonotype was counted a few times. The V and J genes are TRBV20-1 and TRBJ2-1, with 11 bases matching TRBD2. From germline, CDR1 is DFQATT and CDR2 SNEGSKA (reference sequence). There are 14 residues in the CDR3. J gave up 6 bases and V 6 bases, and 7 bases lay outside the gene matches. CDR3 coding DNA: TGCAGTGCCATACTAGCGGGAGCGATCAATGAGCAGTTCTTC. It specifies CSAILAGAINEQFF.

The rearrangement links TRBV20-1 to TRBJ2-3, with a possible D match to TRBD1 (5 bases). The V end lost 7 bases, the J end lost 1 base, and 12 bases lay between the germline ends. Germline V gene sequence: CDR1 DFQATT, CDR2 SNEGSKA (reference sequence). The CDR3 totals 13 residues. The CDR3 protein is CSVRARGTDTQYF. The CDR3, as DNA: TGCAGTGTCAGGGCTCGGGGCACAGATACGCAGTATTTT.

This clonotype was seen a few times. The chain carries TRBV11-2 and TRBJ2-1, with D perhaps being TRBD1 or TRBD2 (5 bases each). V lost 4 bases to trimming and J lost 7 bases, with 17 bases between them. The CDR3 spans 15 residues. CDR1 SGHAT and CDR2 FQNNGV come from the germline V gene. The CDR3 bases are TGTGCCAGCAGCTCGATCAGGGAGAGAGGGAATGAGCAGTTCTTC. Translated: CASSSIRERGNEQFF.

This clonotype has a handful of counts. The genes are TRBV18 and TRBJ2-5, with D possibly being TRBD1 (6 bases). This CDR3 is 14 amino acids long. Germline V gene lookup returns CDR1 KGHSH and CDR2 LQKENI. Trimming removed 4 bases from V and 4 bases from J, with 13 bases in between. DNA of the CDR3: TGTGCCAGCTCACGGGACAACCGTAGAGAGACCCAGTACTTC. Its protein product is CASSRDNRRETQYF.

A few counts support this clonotype. The chain recombines TRBV7-7 with TRBJ2-2; D could derive from TRBD1 or TRBD2 (5 bases each). The CDR3 runs 15 residues. Germline assignment: CDR1 SSHAT and CDR2 FNYEAQ (reference sequence). Trimming removed 4 bases at V and 0 bases at J, with 9 bases between. DNA for the CDR3: TGTGCCAGCAGCTCCGGGACGGCGAACACCGGGGAGCTGTTTTTT. Its translation: CASSSGTANTGELFF. The full variable domain, rest sourced from reference TRBV7-7 and TRBJ2-2, is GAGVSQSPRYKVTKRGQDVTLRCDPISSHATLYWYQQALGQGPEFLTYFNYEAQPDKSGLPSDRFSAERPEGSISTLTIQRTEQRDSAMYRCASSSGTANTGELFFGEGSRLTVL.

This chain joins TRBV20-1 and TRBJ2-5; no reliable D call. Looked up from germline, CDR1 is DFQATT and CDR2 is SNEGSKA (reference sequence). V shed 0 bases and J shed 0 bases, with 5 bases lying between them. CDR3 length equals 13 residues. CDR3 protein: CSARENHQETQYF. The CDR3, as DNA: TGCAGTGCTAGAGAGAACCACCAAGAGACCCAGTACTTC.

This clonotype showed up just once. The V call is TRBV7-9, the J call TRBJ2-4; D is possibly TRBD1 or TRBD2 (5 bases each). Gene TRBJ2-7 matches the end of the DNA better, so the J call may be wrong. This CDR3 contains 16 residues. Looked up from germline, CDR1 is SEHNR and CDR2 is FQNEAQ (reference sequence). CDR3 sequence: CASSLWLWGNGYEQYF. The CDR3 nucleotides are TGTGCCAGCAGCTTATGGCTATGGGGGAATGGGTACGAGCAGTACTTC.

This clonotype has more than one count but fewer than ten. The chain links TRBV28 to TRBJ1-2; TRBD1 matches 11 bases. The CDR3 sequence is 13 residues long. The J segment lost 7 bases and the V segment lost 6 bases, leaving 4 bases of the junction unmatched. Germline CDR1 MDHEN, CDR2 SYDVKM. The CDR3, as DNA: TGTGCCAGCAGCTTAGGGACAGGGGGTGGCTACACCTTC. It specifies CASSLGTGGGYTF.

The rearrangement uses TRBV29-1 and TRBJ2-1; 9 bases align to TRBD1. The germline gives CDR1 SQVTM, CDR2 ANQGSEA. V dropped 1 base and J dropped 10; count of bases not matched to a gene: 5. There are 13 residues in the CDR3. CDR3 sequence (DNA): TGCAGCGTTGAAGGCGTACAGGGGGCAGAGCAGTTCTTC. This translates into CSVEGVQGAEQFF.

The gene calls are TRBV20-1 and TRBJ1-4, with 10 bases identical to TRBD1. The CDR3 runs to 14 residues. J lost 5 bases, V lost 3 bases, and 3 bases had no gene match. Germline V CDR1 and CDR2: DFQATT, SNEGSKA (reference sequence). The chain's CDR3 is CSASLGQGNEKLFF. The CDR3 DNA sequence: TGCAGTGCTAGCTTGGGACAGGGGAATGAAAAACTGTTTTTT.

This clonotype was counted between two and nine times. The chain combines TRBV6-5 with TRBJ2-3; the D gene could be TRBD1 or TRBD2 (6 bases each). The ends were cut back, 11 bases at V and 2 bases at J, with 23 bases in the middle. The CDR3 covers 16 residues. CDR1 is MNHEY, CDR2 SVGAGI, per germline. The CDR3 nucleotides read TGTGCCCCACAACGGGGGCGGACGGAACCCACAGATACGCAGTATTTT. Translated, it gives CAPQRGRTEPTDTQYF.

This chain connects TRBV12-3 or TRBV12-4 to TRBJ1-5; TRBD1 agrees at 7 bases. The CDR3 covers 12 residues. Trimming removed 8 bases from V and 5 bases from J; junction bases left unmatched: 3. The CDR3 loop reads CASRTGHQPQHF. For the CDR3, the DNA is TGTGCCAGCCGGACAGGACATCAGCCCCAGCATTTT.

V is TRBV2 and J is TRBJ2-5; D not resolved. This CDR3 spans 15 amino acids. V lost 4 bases, J lost 1 base, and 13 bases lay in between. Per the germline V gene, CDR1 is SNHLY and CDR2 is FYNNEI. The CDR3 DNA reads TGTGCCAGCAGTGTAGAGGTCGGCAGCCAAGAGACCCAGTACTTC. Its protein is CASSVEVGSQETQYF.

The CDR3 protein is CASSLEGWAGGPYNEQFF. The CDR3 DNA sequence: TGCGCCAGCAGCTTGGAAGGCTGGGCGGGAGGCCCCTACAATGAGCAGTTCTTC. The chain carries TRBV5-1 and TRBJ2-1, with 8 nucleotides matching TRBD2. This CDR3 is built from 18 residues. CDR1 and CDR2 (germline): SGHRS, YFSETQ. V lost 0 bases and J lost 2; bases outside the gene matches: 10.

Only a few counts were recorded for this clonotype. The rearrangement joins TRBV6-2 or TRBV6-3 to TRBJ2-7, with D possibly being TRBD2 (5 bases). CDR1 is MNHEY and CDR2 is SVGEGT in the germline V gene. Trimming pared 3 bases from V and 6 bases from J, leaving 9 bases between. This CDR3 comprises 12 residues. This CDR3 reads CASSYTGVEQYF. CDR3 DNA: TGTGCCAGCAGTTATACCGGGGTCGAGCAGTACTTC.

The chain joins TRBV5-4 to TRBJ1-4, with D tentatively TRBD1 (5 bases). CDR3 size: 16 residues. With 5 bases removed from V and 5 bases from J, the gap between germline ends came to 19 bases. From germline, CDR1 is SGHNT and CDR2 YYREEE (reference sequence). CDR3 DNA sequence: TGTGCCAGCAGTAAAGCAGTAGGGACTACAAATGAAAAACTGTTTTTT. This encodes CASSKAVGTTNEKLFF.

The chain is built from TRBV7-2 and TRBJ1-1; D possibly corresponds to TRBD1 (5 bases). Germline CDR1 reads SGHTA; CDR2 reads FQGNSA. V lost 1 base and J lost 9, with 12 bases in between. The CDR3 contains 13 residues. CDR3 DNA sequence: TGTGCCAGCAGCTTAGATGCAGGGCCTCAAGCTTTCTTT. It encodes CASSLDAGPQAFF.

The genes are TRBV29-1 and TRBJ2-1; D may correspond to TRBD1 or TRBD2 (5 bases each). The J call may be in error: the DNA end matches TRBJ2-7 better. Germline CDR1 and CDR2: SQVTM and ANQGSEA. The CDR3 has 12 residues. The DNA of the CDR3 is TGCAGCGCCCAGGGACGGAACAATGAGCAGTACTTC. Its translation: CSAQGRNNEQYF.

V gene TRBV20-1 combines with J gene TRBJ1-1; no reliable D call. This CDR3 spans 11 amino acids. The germline V gene encodes CDR1 DFQATT and CDR2 SNEGSKA (reference sequence). The CDR3 sequence is CAVGMNTEAFF. The CDR3 DNA follows: TGCGCCGTAGGGATGAACACTGAAGCTTTCTTT.

The CDR3 sequence: CASSLQGNLAKNIQYF. Written as DNA, the CDR3 is TGTGCCAGCAGCTTGCAAGGGAACCTAGCCAAAAACATTCAGTACTTC. The chain recombines TRBV5-6 with TRBJ2-4; D is unresolved. Between the trimmed V and J ends, which lost 1 base and 0 bases, there was a span of 11 bases. Germline loops: CDR1 SGHDT, CDR2 YYEEEE. This CDR3 comprises 16 residues.

The chain joins TRBV5-1 to TRBJ2-7, with D tentatively TRBD1 (5 bases). V lost 4 bases and J 3 bases, leaving 17 bases between the germline ends. Germline lookup yields CDR1 SGHRS and CDR2 YFSETQ. The CDR3 length is 15 residues. DNA for the CDR3: TGCGCCAGCAGCCCGCGGACAAGGGGCCTCTACGAGCAGTACTTC. Protein product: CASSPRTRGLYEQYF.

This clonotype turned up a few times. The chain uses TRBV4-3 and TRBJ2-5; 10 nucleotides agree with TRBD2. With V trimmed by 2 bases and J by 4 bases, 1 base remained unmatched. Germline V CDR1 and CDR2: LGHNA, YSLEER. The length of the CDR3 is 14 residues. CDR3 DNA sequence: TGCGCCAGCAGCCAAAGACTAGCGGGAGAGACCCAGTACTTC. Translation gives CASSQRLAGETQYF.

The V and J genes are TRBV12-3 or TRBV12-4 and TRBJ2-3; D possibly corresponds to TRBD2 (5 bases). Trimming removed 1 base from V and 9 bases from J, with 8 bases in between. This CDR3 is built from 12 residues. The CDR3 is CASSLDEGTQYF. CDR3 nucleotide sequence: TGTGCCAGCAGTTTAGACGAGGGAACGCAGTATTTT.

The chain joins TRBV5-1 to TRBJ2-7; 8 nucleotides match TRBD1. Germline trimming cut 0 bases from V and 3 bases from J; bases unmatched to any gene: 5. The CDR3 is 15 residues long. CDR1 is SGHRS, CDR2 YFSETQ, per germline. The CDR3 sequence is CASSLASGQVYEQYF. The CDR3 bases are TGCGCCAGCAGCTTGGCCTCGGGACAGGTCTACGAGCAGTACTTC.

This clonotype was observed a few times. The V and J genes are TRBV20-1 and TRBJ2-1; 10 nucleotides agree with TRBD2. Germline lookup yields CDR1 DFQATT and CDR2 SNEGSKA (reference sequence). V dropped 5 bases and J dropped 6; count of bases not matched to a gene: 7. The CDR3 consists of 14 residues. CDR3 DNA sequence: TGCAGTGCTCTAAGCGGGAGGGCCCTCAATGAGCAGTTCTTC. Its protein product is CSALSGRALNEQFF.

Here the CDR3 reads CASSLQHGLAGAAGYEQFF. In DNA, the CDR3 is TGTGCCAGCAGCCTACAGCATGGACTAGCGGGAGCGGCTGGGTATGAGCAGTTCTTC. The chain combines TRBV13 with TRBJ2-1; 13 bases match TRBD2. Trimming at V came to 5 bases and at J to 8 bases, leaving 18 bases not matched to a gene. The CDR3 has 19 residues. The germline gives CDR1 PRHDT, CDR2 FYEKMQ (reference sequence).